This T cell receptor (beta chain) was captured in a study of cytomegalovirus exposure and HLA in healthy donors. Overall study results and limits: Reported results showed that the classifier diagnosed cytomegalovirus status with high specificity and sensitivity.

With regard to this clone: Antigen specificity is unknown.

V lost 4 bases to trimming and J lost 8 bases, with 10 bases between them. Germline CDR1 and CDR2: SGHDT and YYEEEE. This CDR3 has 11 residues. The table came from immunoSEQ multiplex PCR; TCRdb's copy has only in-frame clones and leaves some out. Of approximately 140,000 clones in the sample, less than 90% are singletons; the top ten hold roughly 3%. Material for sequencing was PBMCs. The clonotype originates from a man aged 18 to 29 in good health and CMV-seronegative. The rearrangement links TRBV5-6 to TRBJ2-7; possibly TRBD1 for D (7 bases). The CDR3 DNA reads as TGTGCCAGCAGCGCGGGACAGAAGCAGTACTTC. It yields the protein CASSAGQKQYF.